This T cell receptor beta chain was found in a study of beta chain features in type 1 diabetes. Study summary: Cells sorted and examined across all samples totaled 85 million to 110 million. Study-level results: The question left open here concerned HLA type influencing TCRB rearrangement. Significant though moderate, a shortening of TCRB CDR3s appeared in all four CD4+ subsets of Type 1 diabetes patients.

Sorting based on CD45RO/CCR7/CD25/CD127/CD95/CD27 separated CD4+ naive, central memory, regulatory and stem cell-like memory cells. The isolated RNA, all of it, was reverse transcribed, so expressed TCRB transcripts were what got sequenced. Clones were read by immunoSEQ multiplex PCR, and TCRdb kept only the in-frame ones, dropping some. The sample has around 150,000 clones; about 8.1% are singletons. The V segment lost 7 bases and the J segment 5 bases; nucleotides outside the gene matches: 7. Germline CDR1 reads MDHEN; CDR2 reads SYDVKM. The CDR3 length is 16 residues. This clone showed up just a few times. Its matching antigen is unknown.

The TCR comes from a woman between 18 and 30 years old with type 1 diabetes. Sequencing was carried out using central memory CD4+ T cells from blood. The gene calls are TRBV28 and TRBJ2-2; 13 bases match TRBD2. This CDR3 reads CASMTAGLAGTGELFF. CDR3 DNA sequence: TGTGCCAGCATGACCGCGGGACTAGCGGGAACCGGGGAGCTGTTTTTT.